A single sample is the source of the 5 T cell receptor beta chains below, sequenced in a study of cytomegalovirus exposure and HLA in healthy donors. PCR was performed using 60 Vbeta and 13 Jbeta primers. The method was immunoSEQ multiplex PCR; TCRdb's version includes in-frame clones alone and lacks a portion of them. The repertoire holds 180,000 or so clones, 62% seen once, with around 2.9% in the top ten. Sequencing was done on a sample of PBMCs. The source of these receptors is a man aged 35 to 55 in good health and CMV-seronegative.

This chain uses TRBV6-5 with TRBJ2-1; 8 bases match TRBD1. The germline V gene has CDR1 MNHEY and CDR2 SVGAGI. The CDR3 loop spans 16 amino acids. Losses at the gene ends were 0 bases for V and 2 bases for J; bases not matched to a gene: 3. The CDR3 loop reads CASSYSAGQAYNEQFF. CDR3 coding DNA: TGTGCCAGCAGTTACTCTGCGGGACAGGCCTACAATGAGCAGTTCTTC.

This clone was observed a few times. The chain joins TRBV9 to TRBJ1-4, with TRBD1 as a possible D gene (5 bases). Germline V lookup: CDR1 SGDLS, CDR2 YYNGEE. The CDR3 is 14 amino acids. Trimming removed 4 bases from V and 7 bases from J, with 14 bases in between. The CDR3 is CASSLDRGGEKLFF. Written as DNA, the CDR3 is TGTGCCAGCAGCCTGGATAGGGGAGGTGAAAAACTGTTTTTT.

The chain uses TRBV29-1 and TRBJ1-5, with D possibly being TRBD1 (5 bases). The germline V and J ends were trimmed by 7 bases and 2 bases, with 12 bases remaining between them. CDR1 SQVTM and CDR2 ANQGSEA come from the germline V gene. This CDR3 has 13 amino acids. The CDR3 sequence: CSGGAGGNQPQHF. The CDR3 DNA is TGCAGCGGGGGAGCGGGGGGCAATCAGCCCCAGCATTTT.

The chain carries TRBV5-1 and TRBJ2-5; 8 bases fit TRBD2. The CDR3 has 15 residues. CDR1 and CDR2 from the germline V gene are SGHRS and YFSETQ. J lost 5 bases, V lost 3 bases, and 9 bases had no gene match. The CDR3 loop is CASSSRAGARETQYF. Written as DNA, the CDR3 is TGCGCCAGCAGCTCCAGAGCGGGAGCCCGGGAGACCCAGTACTTC.

The chain joins TRBV5-4 to TRBJ1-1; 7 bases fit TRBD1. Germline loops: CDR1 SGHNT, CDR2 YYREEE (reference sequence). V was pared by 4 bases and J by 6 bases, with 6 bases of the junction left unmatched. CDR3 length equals 13 residues. The CDR3 DNA follows: TGTGCCAGCAGCACCGACAGGGACCCTGAAGCTTTCTTT. Residues: CASSTDRDPEAFF.